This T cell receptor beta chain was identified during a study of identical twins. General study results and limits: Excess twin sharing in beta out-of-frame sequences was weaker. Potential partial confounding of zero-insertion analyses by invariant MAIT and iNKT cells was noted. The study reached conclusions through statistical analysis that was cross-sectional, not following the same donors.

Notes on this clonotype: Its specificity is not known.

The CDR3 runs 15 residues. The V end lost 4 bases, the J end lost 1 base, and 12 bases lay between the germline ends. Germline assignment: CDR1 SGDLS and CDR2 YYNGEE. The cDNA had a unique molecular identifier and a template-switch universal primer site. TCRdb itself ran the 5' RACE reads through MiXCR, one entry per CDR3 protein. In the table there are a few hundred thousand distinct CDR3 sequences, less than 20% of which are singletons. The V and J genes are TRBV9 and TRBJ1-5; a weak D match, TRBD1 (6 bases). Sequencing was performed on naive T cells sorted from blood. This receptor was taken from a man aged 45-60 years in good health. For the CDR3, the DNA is TGTGCCAGCAGCCCCGGGGGGGCGAGCAATCAGCCCCAGCATTTT. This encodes CASSPGGASNQPQHF.